The rows below give T cell receptor beta chains drawn from one sample of a study of blood T cell repertoires in COVID-19. Profiled with immunoSEQ multiplex PCR; TCRdb holds only in-frame clones, not every one. The sample consists of about 290,000 clones, about 85% of them appearing once. The sequencing input was peripheral blood. These receptor sequences come from a woman aged 50 to 60 with active or convalescent COVID-19. CDR3s include the opening cysteine and the closing phenylalanine or tryptophan. D genes are given only for firm matches. Clone size appears in some rows only: once, few, many, or a class for an expanded clone.

clone_size j_call v_call d_call cdr3_aa cdr3_nt
- TRBJ2-1 TRBV30 TRBD2 CAWSRGLAGVEGEQFF TGTGCCTGGAGCCGAGGCCTAGCGGGAGTTGAGGGTGAGCAGTTCTTC
- TRBJ2-1 TRBV7-9 TRBD2 CASSSWGGLAGGQMQFF TGTGCCAGCAGCTCCTGGGGGGGACTAGCGGGAGGCCAAATGCAGTTCTTC
- TRBJ2-7 TRBV5-1 TRBD2 CASSQSGLATYEQYF TGCGCCAGCAGCCAATCTGGACTAGCGACCTACGAGCAGTACTTC
- TRBJ2-1 TRBV11-3 TRBD2 CASSSGTRTNEQFF TGTGCCAGCAGTTCCGGGACTAGAACGAATGAGCAGTTCTTC
- TRBJ2-5 TRBV5-1 TRBD2 CASSDGAGAGETQYF TGCGCCAGCAGCGATGGAGCGGGAGCGGGAGAGACCCAGTACTTC
- TRBJ1-5 TRBV7-9 TRBD1 CASSLGTGGTINQPQHF TGTGCCAGCAGCTTAGGGACAGGGGGAACTATTAATCAGCCCCAGCATTTT
- TRBJ2-7 TRBV10-3 - CAIKERIIGTDTYEQYF TGTGCCATCAAAGAACGTATTATAGGGACTGATACCTACGAGCAGTACTTC
- TRBJ1-1 TRBV9 - CASSVDPRGTEAFF TGTGCCAGCAGCGTAGATCCTCGAGGGACTGAAGCTTTCTTT
- TRBJ1-2 TRBV6-5 TRBD1 CASSYSTGRGLYGYTF TGTGCCAGCAGTTACTCGACGGGCAGGGGGCTCTATGGCTACACCTTC
once TRBJ2-5 TRBV7-2 - CASSWQGAVQETQYF TGTGCCAGCAGCTGGCAGGGTGCGGTCCAAGAGACCCAGTACTTC
- TRBJ2-7 TRBV6-5 - CASRAGAAYEQYF TGTGCCAGCAGGGCAGGGGCCGCCTACGAGCAGTACTTC
- TRBJ1-1 TRBV3-1/TRBV3-2 TRBD1 CASRTGGMNTEAFF TGTGCCAGCCGGACAGGGGGTATGAACACTGAAGCTTTCTTT
- TRBJ2-3 TRBV7-3 TRBD2 CASSPGLASTDTQYF TGTGCCAGCAGCCCCGGACTAGCGAGCACAGATACGCAGTATTTT
- TRBJ1-5 TRBV28 - CASSPTALGQPQHF TGTGCCAGCAGTCCGACAGCCCTCGGACAGCCCCAGCATTTT
- TRBJ2-1 TRBV7-3 TRBD2 CASSMRTGPGLAGPNEQFF TGTGCCAGCAGCATGAGGACAGGTCCGGGACTAGCGGGCCCTAATGAGCAGTTCTTC
- TRBJ2-5 TRBV9 - CASSPGGRQETQYF TGTGCCAGCAGCCCCGGAGGGAGACAAGAGACCCAGTACTTC
- TRBJ2-1 TRBV9 - CASSASDRGIYNEQFF TGTGCCAGCAGCGCTTCTGACCGAGGGATTTACAATGAGCAGTTCTTC
- TRBJ1-5 TRBV28 - CASSFLGGLRGSQPQHF TGTGCCAGCAGTTTTTTGGGGGGGCTTCGGGGTAGTCAGCCCCAGCATTTT
- TRBJ2-2 TRBV29-1 TRBD1 CSFQGQLNTGELFF TGCAGCTTCCAGGGACAGCTCAACACCGGGGAGCTGTTTTTT
- TRBJ2-5 TRBV29-1 TRBD2 CSVAWGLAAQETQYF TGCAGCGTTGCGTGGGGACTAGCGGCCCAAGAGACCCAGTACTTC